The TCR beta chain described here comes from a study of tissue T cells after allogeneic stem cell transplantation. As regards this clone: Antigen specificity is unknown. Mouse names are used for the genes. The CDR3 end is not reached by the read, which stops 1 residue before it; the germline J gene fills it in.

Survey-depth TCRbeta CDR3 sequencing reported V/J genes and productive frequencies. Sequenced by immunoSEQ multiplex PCR; TCRdb stores in-frame clones only, minus some. The sample holds over 7,000 clones, around 68% seen once. The V and J ends lost 4 bases and 0 bases respectively, with 7 bases between them. Germline loops: CDR1 LGHNA, CDR2 YNLKQL (reference sequence). The CDR3 contains 14 residues. Broader study findings: The study did not identify alloreactive or antigen-specific tissue TCRs, and some clones might be persisting host cells.

Source material: blood. The V gene is TRBV5, the J gene TRBJ2-1; D unclear. The receptor comes from a female BALB/c mouse in good health. The MHC haplotype of this mouse line is H2-d. CDR3 residues: CASSLGYNYAEQFF. Incomplete CDR3 DNA: TGTGCCAGCAGCCTGGGTTATAACTATGCTGAGCAGTTC.